This entry concerns a single TCR beta chain. This entry belongs to a study of blood T cell repertoires in COVID-19. The table came from immunoSEQ multiplex PCR; TCRdb's copy has only in-frame clones and leaves some out. The sample yields 45,000 or so clones, around 80% seen once. The TCR comes from a man between 65 and 85 years old with acute or convalescent COVID-19. The sequenced sample consisted of peripheral blood.

The CDR3 reads CATSRVGTGDGYTF. The CDR3 bases are TGTGCCACCAGCAGAGTAGGGACAGGGGATGGCTACACCTTC. The chain couples TRBV15 to TRBJ1-2, with 10 bases aligning to TRBD1. Trimming cost V 1 base and J 6 bases; bases outside gene matches: 2. Germline V gives CDR1 LNHNV, CDR2 YYDKDF (reference sequence). This CDR3 contains 14 residues.